The 14 T cell receptor beta chains below come from one sample, sequenced in a study of patients and donors after allogeneic stem cell transplantation. TCRdb used MiXCR to reprocess the RT-PCR reads, holding one entry per CDR3 protein. Of some 92,000 distinct CDR3 sequences listed, about 48% are singletons. Sequences were obtained from blood, either unsorted or a sorted T cell fraction (not recorded which). All receptors derive from a human donor who was either an allogeneic HSCT recipient or a stem cell or donor lymphocyte infusion donor (not recorded which). It is not recorded whose cells these are; they may come from a transplant donor.

This clonotype was seen a handful of times. The chain employs TRBV19 and TRBJ1-5; 10 nucleotides match TRBD1. CDR1 is LNHDA, CDR2 SQIVND, per germline (reference sequence). The CDR3 extends over 17 amino acids. V shed 6 bases and J 5 bases; nucleotides not matched to a gene: 13. The CDR3 DNA is TGTGCCAGTAGCGCCAAAGGGACAGGGGTGTATGATCAGCCCCAGCATTTT. Protein product: CASSAKGTGVYDQPQHF.

The rearrangement joins TRBV20-1 to TRBJ2-1; D is unresolved. This CDR3 spans 14 amino acids. Per germline, CDR1 DFQATT and CDR2 SNEGSKA (reference sequence). V lost 2 bases, J lost 0 bases, and 8 bases lay in between. CDR3 nucleotide sequence: TGCAGTGCTAGATGGGTTAGCTCCTACAATGAGCAGTTCTTC. It yields the protein CSARWVSSYNEQFF.

The V gene is TRBV29-1, the J gene TRBJ2-7; D may be TRBD2 (5 bases). V gave up 4 bases and J gave up 4 bases, with 11 bases separating them. The CDR3 covers 12 residues. Germline assignment: CDR1 SQVTM and CDR2 ANQGSEA. CDR3 in DNA: TGCAGCGTTGGAGGGATGATGTACGAGCAGTACTTC. Translation: CSVGGMMYEQYF.

The chain has TRBV5-5 and TRBJ1-2; D perhaps matches TRBD1 (6 bases). Per germline, CDR1 SGHKS and CDR2 YYEKEE (reference sequence). The V end was cut by 0 bases, the J end by 4 bases, with 13 bases between. The CDR3 is 15 amino acids. The CDR3 reads CASSLAWGAGYGYTF. CDR3 sequence (DNA): TGTGCCAGCAGCTTGGCCTGGGGGGCTGGCTATGGCTACACCTTC. Based on the CDR3 plus reference TRBV5-5 and TRBJ1-2, the full variable domain is DAGVTQSPTHLIKTRGQQVTLRCSPISGHKSVSWYQQVLGQGPQFIFQYYEKEERGRGNFPDRFSARQFPNYSSELNVNALLLGDSALYLCASSLAWGAGYGYTFGSGTRLTVV.

The chain links TRBV3-1 to TRBJ1-2, with a weak D call TRBD1 (5 bases). V gave up 0 bases and J gave up 1 base, with 12 bases separating them. CDR3 length equals 16 residues. Germline V CDR1 and CDR2: LGHDT, YNNKEL (reference sequence). The CDR3 nucleotides are TGTGCCAGCAGCCAAGATGCCCACAGGAATAACTATGGCTACACCTTC. Protein: CASSQDAHRNNYGYTF.

The V call is TRBV20-1, the J call TRBJ1-4; unclear D gene. Germline assignment: CDR1 DFQATT and CDR2 SNEGSKA (reference sequence). This CDR3 region has 11 residues. Trimming stripped 3 bases from V and 7 bases from J, with 6 bases between. The CDR3 DNA reads TGCAGTGCTAGTTGGGTTGAAAAACTGTTTTTT. It encodes CSASWVEKLFF.

The rearrangement joins TRBV7-8 to TRBJ2-3, with D perhaps TRBD2 (5 bases). In germline, CDR1 is SGHVS, CDR2 FQNEAQ. The CDR3 covers 13 residues. Trimming removed 5 bases at V and 3 bases at J, with 9 bases between. The CDR3 here is CASSITGTDTQYF. The CDR3 DNA reads as TGTGCCAGCAGCATCACGGGGACAGATACGCAGTATTTT.

CDR3 protein: CASSLAVRGTNEKLFF. CDR3 bases: TGTGCCAGCAGCTTAGCGGTCCGAGGAACTAATGAAAAACTGTTTTTT. The chain employs TRBV7-2 and TRBJ1-4; D remains ambiguous. The V and J ends lost 0 bases and 1 base respectively, with 9 bases between them. The CDR3 length is 16 residues. Germline V gene sequence: CDR1 SGHTA, CDR2 FQGNSA.

The rearrangement joins TRBV6-5 to TRBJ1-2; 11 bases line up with TRBD1. The CDR3 has 16 amino acids. V lost 8 bases to trimming and J lost 4 bases; unmatched junction nucleotides: 12. From germline, CDR1 is MNHEY and CDR2 SVGAGI. The CDR3 DNA sequence: TGTGCCAGCGGAAAAGGACAGGGGGCGCCCGGCTATGGCTACACCTTC. Translation: CASGKGQGAPGYGYTF.

The rearrangement links TRBV28 to TRBJ1-2; D remains unclear. Trimming removed 3 bases from V and 4 bases from J, with 12 bases in between. The CDR3 runs to 14 residues. CDR1 is MDHEN and CDR2 is SYDVKM in the germline V gene. The DNA of the CDR3 is TGTGCCAGCAGTTTTGAACCGGGGTTCTATGGCTACACCTTC. Amino acid sequence: CASSFEPGFYGYTF.

CDR3 DNA: TGTGCCAGCAGTCCCCTAATGCGGGAGGCAAAAAATGAGCAGTTCTTC. It translates to CASSPLMREAKNEQFF. The V and J genes are TRBV7-3 and TRBJ2-1; 8 bases are shared with TRBD2. The V segment lost 6 bases and the J segment 7 bases; nucleotides outside the gene matches: 14. Germline CDR1 reads SGHTA; CDR2 reads FQGTGA. The CDR3 has 16 residues.

The chain has TRBV12-3 or TRBV12-4 and TRBJ1-5; maybe TRBD1 (6 bases). With 7 bases removed from V and 4 bases from J, the gap between germline ends came to 17 bases. The CDR3 totals 15 residues. As DNA, the CDR3 is TGTGCCAGCACCGGAACAGGGACCCCAAATCAGCCCCAGCATTTT. It translates to CASTGTGTPNQPQHF.

This sequence joins TRBV7-9 and TRBJ1-6; 7 positions match TRBD1. CDR1 is SEHNR and CDR2 is FQNEAQ in the germline V gene (reference sequence). The V and J ends lost 5 bases and 6 bases, in that order; junction bases with no gene match: 10. This CDR3 contains 16 residues. Written as DNA, the CDR3 is TGTGCCAGCAGCCGAGGACAGGCGATCCTTAATTCACCCCTCCACTTT. It specifies CASSRGQAILNSPLHF.

J is TRBJ2-1 and V is TRBV7-2; 9 bases fit TRBD1. V dropped 4 bases and J dropped 9; count of bases not matched to a gene: 16. Germline values: CDR1 SGHTA, CDR2 FQGNSA. This CDR3 is built from 17 residues. CDR3 in DNA: TGTGCCAGCAGCTATGCATTACGGAACAGGGGGCCCATTGAGCAGTTCTTC. It codes for CASSYALRNRGPIEQFF. Complete variable domain (other parts from reference TRBV7-2 and TRBJ2-1): GAGVSQSPSNKVTEKGKDVELRCDPISGHTALYWYRQSLGQGLEFLIYFQGNSAPDKSGLPSDRFSAERTGGSVSTLTIQRTQQEDSAVYLCASSYALRNRGPIEQFFGPGTRLTVL.